This TCR beta chain was captured in a study of shared clonotypes between healthy human individuals. Regarding the study as a whole: Naive subsets generally had larger estimated richness than memory subsets. A reduction in generation probabilities was seen for non-shared clonotypes relative to those shared by all four donors.

The CDR3 length is 14 residues. CDR1 is SGHRS, CDR2 YFSETQ, per germline. Trimming removed 3 bases at V and 2 bases at J, with 12 bases between. Comments on this clone: Its antigen remains unknown.

CD45RO-negative, CCR7-selected cells formed the naive CD8 fraction, which excluded terminally differentiated effector memory CD45RA+ cells. Sequencing was performed with immunoSEQ multiplex PCR; in TCRdb, only in-frame clones are kept and a portion is missing. The sample holds some 2 million clones, about 95% seen once. This TCR derives from a man younger than 35 in good health. Sequences were obtained from naive CD8+ T cells sorted from blood. This chain links TRBV5-1 with TRBJ2-7; D perhaps matches TRBD1 (6 bases). This chain's CDR3 is CASSSQGLTYEQYF. The DNA for the CDR3 is TGCGCCAGCAGCTCCCAGGGGTTAACCTACGAGCAGTACTTC.